This T cell receptor (beta chain) emerged from a study of cytomegalovirus exposure and HLA in healthy donors. General study points: Some public TCRs appeared in many individuals, while most sequences were rare. The finding came from a later analysis; first-cohort TCR clusters tended to co-occur in the 95 to 150 validation repertoires.

To note about this clone: The antigen remains undetermined.

Some clones are missing from TCRdb's copy, which holds only in-frame ones; the method was immunoSEQ multiplex PCR. The sample consists of roughly 200,000 clones, around 81% of them appearing once. The donors were members of the validation cohort, which comprised 120 subjects and was separate from the first cohort of roughly 700 subjects. The receptor was derived from a woman aged 18-29 years in good health and CMV-seropositive. The sample was PBMCs.

The CDR3 DNA is TGTGCCAGCAGTACTCCTTGTGGTGATCCCTTCTCCTACGAGCAGTACTTC. Encoded protein: CASSTPCGDPFSYEQYF. The V gene is TRBV6-7, the J gene TRBJ2-7; D remains ambiguous. TRBV6-7 falls under the ORF class, with uncertain function. V was trimmed by 5 bases and J by 0 bases, leaving 20 bases between them. This CDR3 has 17 residues.